This T cell receptor beta chain was profiled in a study of CD8+ T cells in alopecia areata. Sample treatment: oral pan-JAK inhibitor, 5-10 mg twice daily. This clone was observed a handful of times. Its antigen is currently unknown. Sequencing used cDNA as its template, made by extracting RNA and reverse transcribing it. The data were produced by immunoSEQ multiplex PCR, yet TCRdb's version contains in-frame clones alone and is incomplete. The table records 200,000 or so clones, 58% of them present only once. Regarding the study as a whole: For patients receiving tofacitinib, scalp clonality and expanded CD8+ clones among the top 100 significantly decreased.

This specimen was CD4+ T cells sorted from blood, taken at week 24, from a patient treated with tofacitinib. The clonotype comes from a human donor with alopecia areata.

The CDR3 nucleotides read TGTGCCAGCAGCCTTACAGGGAACGGGCATGGCTACACCTTC. This codes for CASSLTGNGHGYTF. V gene TRBV7-9 combines with J gene TRBJ1-2, with D maybe TRBD1 (6 bases). The germline V gene encodes CDR1 SEHNR and CDR2 FQNEAQ (reference sequence). Trimming shortened V by 5 bases and J by 6 bases, and 16 bases separated the two germline ends. CDR3 length equals 14 residues. Together with reference TRBV7-9 and TRBJ1-2, the CDR3 gives the full variable domain: DTGVSQNPRHKITKRGQNVTFRCDPISEHNRLYWYRQTLGQGPEFLTYFQNEAQLEKSRLLSDRFSAERPKGSFSTLEIQRTEQGDSAMYLCASSLTGNGHGYTFGSGTRLTVV.